The 27 T cell receptor beta chains below come from one sample, sequenced in a study of T cell repertoires in cytomegalovirus infection. TCRdb called the reads again in MiXCR, with one record for every CDR3 protein. Of 200,000 or so distinct CDR3 sequences listed, 28% are singletons. Input material: PBMCs. Every receptor here comes from a human donor in good health (CMV status not recorded). Some clones in this sample may be carry-over from other donors' samples.

This chain connects TRBV11-2 to TRBJ2-3; maybe TRBD2 (5 bases). This CDR3 has 14 residues. Between the trimmed V and J ends, which lost 0 bases and 6 bases, there was a span of 10 bases. Germline V gene sequence: CDR1 SGHAT, CDR2 FQNNGV. CDR3 region: CASSLDGMGDTQYF. CDR3 DNA sequence: TGTGCCAGCAGCTTAGACGGGATGGGGGATACGCAGTATTTT.

The rearrangement joins TRBV19 to TRBJ1-1; 10 nucleotides align to TRBD1. This CDR3 spans 15 amino acids. V dropped 7 bases and J dropped 5; count of bases not matched to a gene: 10. Germline CDR1 is LNHDA and CDR2 is SQIVND (reference sequence). The DNA for the CDR3 is TGTGCCAGTAACCCCTGGGGACAGGGGAGGACTGAAGCTTTCTTT. It yields the protein CASNPWGQGRTEAFF.

This chain links TRBV5-5 with TRBJ2-7, with a possible D match to TRBD1 (5 bases). The CDR3 length is 12 residues. Trimming stripped 3 bases from V and 3 bases from J, with 7 bases between. The germline gives CDR1 SGHKS, CDR2 YYEKEE (reference sequence). The CDR3 coding sequence is TGTGCCAGCAGCTCGGACATCTACGAGCAGTACTTC. Translation: CASSSDIYEQYF.

This chain uses TRBV19 with TRBJ2-7; 7 bases agree with TRBD1. J gave up 7 bases and V 7 bases, and 7 bases lay outside the gene matches. Germline V CDR1 and CDR2: LNHDA, SQIVND (reference sequence). CDR3 size: 12 residues. The CDR3 sequence is CASNRGDGEQYF. The CDR3 coding sequence is TGTGCCAGTAACAGGGGAGATGGGGAGCAGTACTTC.

This rearrangement joins TRBV19 to TRBJ1-6; TRBD1 matches 8 bases. V dropped 5 bases and J dropped 6; count of bases not matched to a gene: 3. CDR1 is LNHDA, CDR2 SQIVND, per germline (reference sequence). The CDR3 runs 14 residues. The CDR3: CASSGDRGNSPLHF. In nucleotides, the CDR3 is TGTGCCAGTAGTGGTGACAGGGGTAATTCACCCCTCCACTTT.

This clonotype was observed a few times. V and J are TRBV10-3 and TRBJ2-5; D perhaps matches TRBD2 (5 bases). Germline CDR1 ENHRY, CDR2 SYGVKD. This CDR3 region has 12 residues. V dropped 3 bases and J dropped 5 bases, with 7 bases sitting between them. The CDR3 reads CAISEPGETQYF. The CDR3 nucleotides are TGTGCCATCAGTGAACCGGGGGAGACCCAGTACTTC.

The J gene is TRBJ1-2, the V gene TRBV12-3 or TRBV12-4; TRBD1 might be the D (6 bases). V was pared by 8 bases and J by 8 bases, with 12 bases between. The CDR3 covers 11 residues. The CDR3 DNA sequence: TGTGCCAGCGGCCGCAGGGGCGGCTACACCTTC. The encoded protein is CASGRRGGYTF.

The table lists this clonotype with a few counts. V usage is TRBV14 and J usage is TRBJ1-1; D gene ambiguous. The CDR3 length is 12 residues. V was clipped by 4 bases and J by 4 bases, with 7 bases between them. Germline CDR1 is SGHDN and CDR2 is FVKESK. The CDR3 reads CASSLSTTEAFF. The CDR3 DNA reads as TGTGCCAGCAGCCTAAGCACCACTGAAGCTTTCTTT.

The chain carries TRBV7-2 and TRBJ2-1; D is undetermined. CDR1 is SGHTA, CDR2 FQGNSA, per germline. V shed 3 bases and J shed 10 bases, with 16 bases lying between them. The CDR3 consists of 14 residues. CDR3 sequence reads: CASSFRGSIGEQFF. The CDR3 nucleotides are TGTGCCAGCAGCTTCCGAGGCTCCATCGGCGAGCAGTTCTTC.

The rearrangement links TRBV7-6 to TRBJ1-6, with TRBD1 identical over 8 bases. The CDR3 has 15 amino acids. Germline V lookup: CDR1 SGHVS, CDR2 FNYEAQ. Trimming at V came to 6 bases and at J to 8 bases, leaving 9 bases not matched to a gene. CDR3 in DNA: TGTGCCAGCAGATACCAGGGGGCGCGGGATTCACCCCTCCACTTT. Residues: CASRYQGARDSPLHF.

The gene calls are TRBV5-5 and TRBJ1-2; possible D gene TRBD1, 5 bases. Trimming shortened V by 2 bases and J by 7 bases, and 15 bases separated the two germline ends. Per germline, CDR1 SGHKS and CDR2 YYEKEE (reference sequence). The CDR3 contains 14 residues. CDR3 in DNA: TGTGCCAGCAGCTTTTTCCTTCAGGGAAGTGGCTACACCTTC. It is translated as CASSFFLQGSGYTF.

The chain carries TRBV5-1 and TRBJ2-7; 8 nucleotides align to TRBD1. There are 14 residues in the CDR3. Germline CDR1 and CDR2: SGHRS and YFSETQ. Trimming removed 4 bases from V and 6 bases from J; junction bases left unmatched: 9. CDR3 sequence (DNA): TGCGCCAGCAGCCTATCAGGACAGGGCAGCGAGCAGTACTTC. Protein sequence: CASSLSGQGSEQYF.

V and J are TRBV30 and TRBJ1-3; D is perhaps TRBD1 (6 bases). V was trimmed by 2 bases and J by 0 bases, leaving 11 bases between them. Per the germline V gene, CDR1 is GTSNPN and CDR2 is SVGIG (reference sequence). This CDR3 has 15 amino acids. The CDR3 sequence is CAWSYGQSSGNTIYF. The CDR3 region has the DNA TGTGCCTGGAGTTATGGACAGTCCTCTGGAAACACCATATATTTT.

This clonotype was counted only a few times. The chain uses TRBV5-6 and TRBJ2-1; 9 bases are a match to TRBD2. The V and J ends lost 1 base and 4 bases, in that order; junction bases with no gene match: 9. Germline CDR1 reads SGHDT; CDR2 reads YYEEEE. The length of the CDR3 is 17 residues. CDR3 in DNA: TGTGCCAGCAGCTTGCTTCTGGGCGGGGGGGTTTACAATGAGCAGTTCTTC. Protein: CASSLLLGGGVYNEQFF.

The CDR3 here is CTSSLGPRYGYTF. The CDR3 DNA is TGTACCAGCAGCTTAGGACCTCGGTATGGCTACACCTTC. The rearrangement links TRBV7-2 to TRBJ1-2; D remains ambiguous. Germline assignment: CDR1 SGHTA and CDR2 FQGNSA. The CDR3 is 13 amino acids. V dropped 1 base and J dropped 5 bases, with 8 bases sitting between them.

J is TRBJ2-7 and V is TRBV7-3, with D possibly being TRBD2 (5 bases). The ends were cut back, 0 bases at V and 6 bases at J, with 12 bases in the middle. The CDR3 runs 14 residues. CDR1 and CDR2 (germline): SGHTA, FQGTGA. As DNA, the CDR3 is TGTGCCAGCAGCTTAACGGGGAGAGGGAGCGAGCAGTACTTC. Translating it yields CASSLTGRGSEQYF.

This clonotype occurred a few times. The chain employs TRBV7-6 and TRBJ2-3, with D possibly TRBD1 on 5 matching bases. The CDR3 totals 15 residues. Trimming cost V 3 bases and J 2 bases, with 12 bases left between them. The germline V gene has CDR1 SGHVS and CDR2 FNYEAQ. The CDR3 protein is CASSFPGAVTDTQYF. For the CDR3, the DNA is TGTGCCAGCAGCTTCCCTGGGGCCGTCACAGATACGCAGTATTTT. Drawing the rest from reference TRBV7-6 and TRBJ2-3, the complete variable domain is GAGVSQSPRYKVTKRGQDVALRCDPISGHVSLYWYRQALGQGPEFLTYFNYEAQQDKSGLPNDRFSAERPEGSISTLTIQRTEQRDSAMYRCASSFPGAVTDTQYFGPGTRLTVL.

Many counts were recorded for this clonotype. This sequence joins TRBV7-2 and TRBJ2-1; D might be TRBD1 or TRBD2, each matching 5 bases. CDR1 and CDR2 (germline): SGHTA, FQGNSA. The CDR3 consists of 15 residues. V was cut by 5 bases and J by 2 bases, with 13 bases left in between. The CDR3 loop reads CASSPLPGPYNEQFF. CDR3 in DNA: TGTGCCAGCAGCCCCCTCCCGGGGCCCTACAATGAGCAGTTCTTC.

This clonotype has more than one count but fewer than ten. V usage is TRBV12-3 or TRBV12-4 and J usage is TRBJ1-6; no firm D call. V was trimmed by 6 bases and J by 12 bases, leaving 18 bases between them. The CDR3 spans 14 residues. The DNA of the CDR3 is TGTGCCAGCAGATACGATTTGGTAGACCAACCCCTCCACTTT. It encodes CASRYDLVDQPLHF.

The genes are TRBV7-8 and TRBJ2-3; no reliable D call. Trimming pared 5 bases from V and 0 bases from J, leaving 9 bases between. CDR3 size: 14 residues. CDR1 SGHVS and CDR2 FQNEAQ come from the germline V gene. In nucleotides, the CDR3 is TGTGCCAGCAGCCGATACGGGAGCACAGATACGCAGTATTTT. Its protein product is CASSRYGSTDTQYF.

The chain uses TRBV25-1 and TRBJ2-5; maybe TRBD1 (5 bases). The CDR3 loop spans 14 amino acids. Deletions cut 2 bases from V and 5 bases from J, with 12 bases between. Germline loops: CDR1 MGHDK, CDR2 SYGVNS. Here the CDR3 reads CASSEMGQMETQYF. As DNA, the CDR3 is TGTGCCAGCAGTGAAATGGGGCAGATGGAGACCCAGTACTTC.

The V gene is TRBV7-1, the J gene TRBJ2-3; 9 bases are shared with TRBD2. TRBV7-1 is placed among ORFs of uncertain function. This CDR3 is 15 amino acids long. V was pared by 5 bases and J by 5 bases, with 8 bases of the junction left unmatched. The CDR3 DNA follows: TGTGCCAGCAGCCCTCGAATAGCGGGGGAAGATACGCAGTATTTT. It specifies CASSPRIAGEDTQYF.

As for this clonotype: This may come from a read error, since a much larger clone is one base off. The chain recombines TRBV2 with TRBJ1-2; maybe TRBD1 (5 bases). The CDR3 extends over 13 amino acids. Germline-derived CDR1 and CDR2 are SNHLY and FYNNEI. V lost 10 bases to trimming and J lost 2 bases, with 14 bases between them. The DNA for the CDR3 is TGTGCCAACTTGTTCAGGGAGAACTATGGCTACACCTTC. It encodes CANLFRENYGYTF.

The J gene is TRBJ1-5, the V gene TRBV7-2; no definite D call. Trimming stripped 5 bases from V and 7 bases from J, with 15 bases between. This CDR3 contains 14 residues. Per the germline V gene, CDR1 is SGHTA and CDR2 is FQGNSA. This chain's CDR3 is CASSLGGSRQPQHF. The CDR3 DNA reads as TGTGCCAGCAGCCTCGGCGGCTCCCGGCAGCCCCAGCATTTT.

This clonotype was seen a few times. The chain recombines TRBV11-2 with TRBJ2-7; TRBD2 might be the D (6 bases). CDR3 size: 12 residues. In germline, CDR1 is SGHAT, CDR2 FQNNGV. With 0 bases removed from V and 9 bases from J, the gap between germline ends came to 9 bases. The CDR3 is CASSLEVGGQYF. As DNA, the CDR3 is TGTGCCAGCAGCTTAGAAGTCGGGGGGCAGTACTTC. Variable domain in full (rest from reference TRBV11-2 and TRBJ2-7): EAGVAQSPRYKIIEKRQSVAFWCNPISGHATLYWYQQILGQGPKLLIQFQNNGVVDDSQLPKDRFSAERLKGVDSTLKIQPAKLEDSAVYLCASSLEVGGQYFGPGTRLTVT.

This clonotype appeared a few times. This rearrangement joins TRBV4-1 to TRBJ2-3; no reliable D call. V was cut by 7 bases and J by 0 bases, with 11 bases left in between. The germline CDR1 and CDR2 sequences are MGHRA and YSYEKL. The CDR3 extends over 14 amino acids. CDR3: CASTPGTSTDTQYF. The CDR3 DNA follows: TGCGCCAGCACCCCCGGAACGAGCACAGATACGCAGTATTTT.

The table lists this clonotype with many counts. The rearrangement joins TRBV7-2 to TRBJ2-5, with D tentatively TRBD1 (6 bases). Per germline, CDR1 SGHTA and CDR2 FQGNSA. The V end lost 0 bases, the J end lost 2 bases, and 10 bases lay between the germline ends. CDR3 length: 15 amino acids. DNA for the CDR3: TGTGCCAGCAGCTTAGCGACAGGTCGGCAAGAGACCCAGTACTTC. Amino acids: CASSLATGRQETQYF.